This TCR beta chain was observed in a study of T cell clones after liver transplantation. Whole-study results and caveats: Donor-reactive sequences fell more than third party-reactive ones, suggesting partial deletion.

As concerns this clone: No antigen is known for it. Other DNA variants within this sample encode the same CDR3.

Some clones are missing from TCRdb's copy, which holds only in-frame ones; the method was immunoSEQ multiplex PCR. This table holds 55,000 to 80,000 clones, more than 75% found once. This receptor was obtained from a human donor who received a liver transplant. The source material was CD4+ T cells from blood, sampled before liver transplant.

The CDR3 nucleotides are TGTGCCAGCTCACCCGGACAGGGAAGGAACACTGAAGCTTTCTTT. This translates into CASSPGQGRNTEAFF. This chain joins TRBV18 and TRBJ1-1; 8 nucleotides match TRBD1. The CDR3 covers 15 residues. The V gene's germline CDR1 is KGHSH and CDR2 LQKENI. V lost 3 bases and J lost 1; bases outside the gene matches: 4.